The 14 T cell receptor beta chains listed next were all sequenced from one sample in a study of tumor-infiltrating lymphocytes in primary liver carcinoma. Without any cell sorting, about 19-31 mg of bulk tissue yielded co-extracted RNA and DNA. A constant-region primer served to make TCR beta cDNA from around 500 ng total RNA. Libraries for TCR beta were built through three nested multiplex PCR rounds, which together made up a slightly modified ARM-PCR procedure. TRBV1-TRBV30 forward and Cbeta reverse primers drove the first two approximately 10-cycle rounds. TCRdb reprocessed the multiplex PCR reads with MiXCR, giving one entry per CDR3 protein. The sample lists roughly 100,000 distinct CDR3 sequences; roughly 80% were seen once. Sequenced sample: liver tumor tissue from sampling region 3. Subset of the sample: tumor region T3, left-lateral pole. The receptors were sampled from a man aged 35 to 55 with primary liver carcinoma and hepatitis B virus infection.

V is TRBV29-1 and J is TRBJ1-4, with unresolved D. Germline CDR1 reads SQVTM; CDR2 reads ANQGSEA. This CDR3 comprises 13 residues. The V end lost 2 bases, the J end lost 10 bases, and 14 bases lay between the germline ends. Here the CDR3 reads CSVEMLNPGKLFF. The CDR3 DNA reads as TGCAGCGTTGAAATGTTAAACCCGGGAAAACTGTTTTTT.

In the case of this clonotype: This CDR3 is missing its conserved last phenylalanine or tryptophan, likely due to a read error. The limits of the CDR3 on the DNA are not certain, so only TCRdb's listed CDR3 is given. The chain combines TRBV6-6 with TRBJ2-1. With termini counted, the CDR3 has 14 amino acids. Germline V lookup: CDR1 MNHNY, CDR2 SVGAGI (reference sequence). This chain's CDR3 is CTSSYETADNEQFL.

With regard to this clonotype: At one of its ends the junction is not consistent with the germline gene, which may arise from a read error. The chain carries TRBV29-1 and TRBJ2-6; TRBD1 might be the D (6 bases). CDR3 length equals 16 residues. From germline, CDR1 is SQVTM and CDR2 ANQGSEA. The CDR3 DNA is TGCAGCCTTTTCCGGGACACAGACTTTGGGGCCAACGTCCTGGCTTTC. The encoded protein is CSLFRDTDFGANVLAF.

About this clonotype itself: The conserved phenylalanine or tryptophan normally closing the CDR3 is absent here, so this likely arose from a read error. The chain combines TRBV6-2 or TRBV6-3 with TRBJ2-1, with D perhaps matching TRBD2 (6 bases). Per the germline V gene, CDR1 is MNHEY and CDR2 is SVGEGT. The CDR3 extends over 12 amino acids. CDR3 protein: CDNSDYYNEQFL. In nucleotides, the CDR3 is TGTGACAACTCGGACTACTACAATGAGCAGTTCCTC.

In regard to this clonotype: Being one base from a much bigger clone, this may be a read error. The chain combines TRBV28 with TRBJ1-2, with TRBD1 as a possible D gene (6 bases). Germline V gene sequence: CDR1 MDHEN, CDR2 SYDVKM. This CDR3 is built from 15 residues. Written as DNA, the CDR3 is TGTGCCAGCACTTTATCCGACAGGATAACCTATGGCTACACCTTC. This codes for CASTLSDRITYGYTF.

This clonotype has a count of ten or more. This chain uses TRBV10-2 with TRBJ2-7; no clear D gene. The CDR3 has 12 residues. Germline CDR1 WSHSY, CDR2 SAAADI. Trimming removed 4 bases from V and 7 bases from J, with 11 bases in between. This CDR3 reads CASSVAVGEQYF. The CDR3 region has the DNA TGCGCCAGCAGTGTCGCGGTGGGTGAGCAGTACTTC.

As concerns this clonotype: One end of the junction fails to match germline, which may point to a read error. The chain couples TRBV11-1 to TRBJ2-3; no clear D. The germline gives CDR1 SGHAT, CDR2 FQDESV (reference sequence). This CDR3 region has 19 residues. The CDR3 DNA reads TGTGCCGGCAGCTCTGGCGGAAGCTCTGTTGGAGCCCGCACAGATACGCAGTACTTT. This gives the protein CAGSSGGSSVGARTDTQYF. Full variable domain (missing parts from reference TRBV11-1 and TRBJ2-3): EAEVAQSPRYKITEKSQAVAFWCDPISGHATLYWYRQILGQGPELLVQFQDESVVDDSQLPKDRFSAERLKGVDSTLKIQPAELGDSAMYLCAGSSGGSSVGARTDTQYFGPGTRLTVL.

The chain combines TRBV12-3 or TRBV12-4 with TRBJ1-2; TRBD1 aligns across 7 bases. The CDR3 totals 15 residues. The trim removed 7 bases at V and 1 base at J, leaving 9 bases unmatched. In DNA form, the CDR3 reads TGTGCCAGCAATATATCTACAGGGGTTAACTATGGCTACACCTTC. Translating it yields CASNISTGVNYGYTF.

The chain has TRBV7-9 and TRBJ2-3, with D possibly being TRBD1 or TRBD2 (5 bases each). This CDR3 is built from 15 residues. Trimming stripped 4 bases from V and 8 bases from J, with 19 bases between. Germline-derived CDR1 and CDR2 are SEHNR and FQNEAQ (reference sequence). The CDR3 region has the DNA TGTGCCAGCAGCTCGGTCAGGGACGGGGCAAGTACGCAGTATTTT. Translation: CASSSVRDGASTQYF.

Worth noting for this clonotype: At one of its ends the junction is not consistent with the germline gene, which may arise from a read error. The chain's CDR3 is CVSSLGLAGKVDTQYF. The CDR3 DNA reads as TGTGTCAGCAGTCTTGGACTAGCGGGAAAGGTAGATACGCAGTATTTT. The chain is built from TRBV28 and TRBJ2-3; TRBD2 matches 12 bases. The CDR3 is 16 residues long. CDR1 and CDR2 from the germline V gene are MDHEN and SYDVKM.

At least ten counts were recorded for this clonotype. The CDR3 sequence: CASSLSDRGEQFF. DNA of the CDR3: TGTGCCAGCAGTTTATCCGACAGGGGAGAGCAGTTCTTC. The chain links TRBV12-3 or TRBV12-4 to TRBJ2-1; TRBD1 matches 8 bases. Unmatched junction bases numbered 4, after V lost 2 bases and J lost 10 bases. This CDR3 has 13 residues.

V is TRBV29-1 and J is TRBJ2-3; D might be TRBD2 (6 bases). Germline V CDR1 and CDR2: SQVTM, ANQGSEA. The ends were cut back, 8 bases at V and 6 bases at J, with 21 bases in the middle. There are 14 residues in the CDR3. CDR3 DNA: TGCAGCACTAGGGGAGGCGAGTCTTCCGATACGCAGTATTTT. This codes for CSTRGGESSDTQYF.

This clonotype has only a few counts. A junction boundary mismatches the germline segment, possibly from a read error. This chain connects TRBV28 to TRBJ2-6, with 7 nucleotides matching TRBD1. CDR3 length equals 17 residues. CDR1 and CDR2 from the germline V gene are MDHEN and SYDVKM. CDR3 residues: CASSLRDSSLRASVLTF. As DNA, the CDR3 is TGTGCCAGCAGTCTTAGGGACAGTTCTCTAAGGGCCAGCGTCCTGACTTTC.

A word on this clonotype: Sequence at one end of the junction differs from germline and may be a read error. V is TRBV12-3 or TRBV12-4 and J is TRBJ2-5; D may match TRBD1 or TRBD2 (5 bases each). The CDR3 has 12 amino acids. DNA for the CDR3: TGTGCCGGCAGTCCCGAGGTCGGGACCCGGTACTTC. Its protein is CAGSPEVGTRYF.